The clone carrying this T cell receptor (beta chain) came up a few times. Its specificity is unknown. Libraries were prepared by immunoSEQ multiplex PCR; TCRdb keeps only in-frame clonotypes and omits some of them. This sample yields 75,000 to 100,000 clones, of which almost 90% are seen a single time; approximately 10% belongs to the top ten. The record originates from a study of T cell responses to AZD1222 COVID-19 vaccine. Study-wide results and limits: Repertoire sampling happened only post peak T cell response. Donors in the cohort were predominantly white British and more often female, and clonal diversity was possibly underestimated. Just a handful of people given AZD1222 tested seropositive at baseline. As reported, nearly half of all spike-specific TCRs target variant regions that are unmutated.

This TCR was sampled from an adult in good health. The specimen was peripheral blood, collected on day 0 of MenACWY control vaccination.

The CDR3 is CASSPDTNYGYTF. CDR3 in DNA: TGTGCCAGCAGCCCCGATACTAACTATGGCTACACCTTC. The genes are TRBV5-5 and TRBJ1-2, with D uncertain. Between the trimmed V and J ends, which lost 4 bases and 0 bases, there was a span of 7 bases. The length of the CDR3 is 13 residues. The germline V gene has CDR1 SGHKS and CDR2 YYEKEE (reference sequence).